This T cell receptor (beta chain) came from a study of T cell responses to AZD1222 COVID-19 vaccine. Background on the study: Pooling was applied to second doses at about 4 or about 12 weeks. Findings and caveats of the study: The study sampled repertoires only after the peak T cell response. Spike-specific TCR breadth and depth rose after two AZD1222 doses.

The CDR3 sequence is 15 residues long. V trimming: 6 bases; J trimming: 0 bases; junction bases outside the gene matches: 7. Germline V CDR1 and CDR2: MDHEN, SYDVKM. Data came from immunoSEQ multiplex PCR; TCRdb stores just in-frame clones and leaves some out. This sample has 120,000 to 150,000 clones; roughly nine tenths occur once, and the top ten carry around 1.4%. Concerning this clone: Its antigen is currently unknown.

This TCR was sampled from an adult in good health. The sample in question was peripheral blood, obtained on day 0 of AZD1222 vaccination. This chain joins TRBV28 and TRBJ2-7; 8 bases fit TRBD2. The CDR3: CASRREDNLSYEQYF. CDR3 DNA: TGTGCCAGCAGGCGGGAGGACAACCTCTCCTACGAGCAGTACTTC. Based on the CDR3 plus reference TRBV28 and TRBJ2-7, the full variable domain is DVKVTQSSRYLVKRTGEKVFLECVQDMDHENMFWYRQDPGLGLRLIYFSYDVKMKEKGDIPEGYSVSREKKERFSLILESASTNQTSMYLCASRREDNLSYEQYFGPGTRLTVT.